The present T cell receptor beta chain was sequenced within a study of response to subunit inactivated influenza vaccine. TCRdb recomputed calls from the RT-PCR reads with MiXCR, one row per CDR3 protein. This table has 700,000 to 800,000 distinct CDR3 sequences, less than 20% appearing once. Notes on the study in general: Authors suggested that a seasonal influenza vaccination recruits few new T cells each time.

V was cut by 0 bases and J by 6 bases, with 9 bases left in between. Germline loops: CDR1 MGHRA, CDR2 YSYEKL. The CDR3 extends over 14 amino acids. As to this clonotype: Its antigen remains unknown.

The rearrangement uses TRBV4-1 and TRBJ2-1; the D is unclear. This sample comprised PBMCs from blood, obtained roughly 5 days after vaccination. The receptor was derived from a man aged 50-59 years who received an inactivated influenza vaccine. CDR3 amino acids: CASSQDSRINEQFF. CDR3 bases: TGCGCCAGCAGCCAAGATTCCCGCATCAATGAGCAGTTCTTC.